This entry lists 21 T cell receptor beta chains sequenced from one sample in a study of tumor and adjacent non-tumor tissue in lung cancer. RNA was extracted from bulk tissue without any cell sorting. TCRbeta libraries were built with three rounds of nested PCR, modified from ARM-PCR. TCRdb re-derived calls from the multiplex PCR reads in MiXCR, one entry per CDR3 protein. In the table there are over 85,000 distinct CDR3 sequences, 84% of which are singletons. The sequenced material came from lung tumor tissue. These receptors all come from a man between 65 and 85 years old with non-small cell lung cancer.

Points on this clonotype: The junction shows a germline mismatch at one end, possibly a read error. The chain has TRBV7-8 and TRBJ2-7, with D possibly being TRBD2 (5 bases). Germline CDR1 and CDR2: SGHVS and FQNEAQ. CDR3 length equals 11 residues. The CDR3 nucleotides read TGTGCCATCAGCTTAGCGTACGAGCAGTACTTC. Its protein product is CAISLAYEQYF.

Details on this clonotype: The CDR3 does not end in the conserved phenylalanine or tryptophan, so this is likely a read error. V is TRBV4-1 and J is TRBJ2-5, with a tentative D call TRBD1 (6 bases). CDR1 MGHRA and CDR2 YSYEKL come from the germline V gene. This CDR3 has 14 amino acids. Here the CDR3 reads CGSSQHWGQEIQYL. The CDR3 nucleotides read TGCGGCAGCAGCCAACATTGGGGGCAAGAGATCCAGTACCTC.

As regards this clonotype: Mismatch with germline at one junction end may stem from a read error. This chain joins TRBV12-3 or TRBV12-4 and TRBJ2-5; the match to TRBD2 covers 10 bases. The CDR3 contains 15 residues. This CDR3 is CASSGLAGVEETRYF. CDR3 DNA sequence: TGTGCTAGCAGCGGGCTAGCGGGAGTGGAGGAGACCCGGTACTTC.

In its sample, this clonotype was seen a few times. With a much larger clone just one base away, this may be a read error. The V gene is TRBV20-1, the J gene TRBJ1-4, with D uncertain. Deletions cut 0 bases from V and 6 bases from J, with 5 bases between. This CDR3 contains 12 residues. Germline CDR1 is DFQATT and CDR2 is SNEGSKA (reference sequence). This CDR3 is CSARDGDEKLFF. The CDR3 bases are TGCAGTGCTAGAGATGGTGATGAAAAACTGTTTTTT.

The chain combines TRBV19 with TRBJ1-1; no clear D gene. Trimming shortened V by 9 bases and J by 3 bases, and 14 bases separated the two germline ends. Looked up from germline, CDR1 is LNHDA and CDR2 is SQIVND (reference sequence). The CDR3 spans 13 residues. CDR3 nucleotides: TGTGCCAGCCAATTAACAAGTTACACTGAAGCTTTCTTT. As protein: CASQLTSYTEAFF.

This clonotype was seen a single time. Likely a read error: the CDR3 ends without its conserved phenylalanine or tryptophan. As DNA, the CDR3 is TGCAGCGTGGATACAGGGGGTTCCGACCCTAACTATGGCTACACCCTC. Translating gives CSVDTGGSDPNYGYTL. The chain uses TRBV29-1 and TRBJ1-2; 8 bases match TRBD1. The CDR3 spans 16 residues. The V gene's germline CDR1 is SQVTM and CDR2 ANQGSEA. After removal of 6 bases from V and 0 bases from J, the junction contained 12 bases not matched to a gene.

On this clonotype: Germline is not matched at one junction end, which may reflect a read error. This chain links TRBV11-3 with TRBJ2-1, with 8 bases lining up with TRBD2. The CDR3 consists of 17 residues. In germline, CDR1 is SGHNT, CDR2 YENEEA. DNA of the CDR3: TGTACCAGCAGCCTCCTAAGGACTAGCTTGGGCTACAATGAGCAGTTCTTC. It yields the protein CTSSLLRTSLGYNEQFF.

With respect to this clonotype: A much larger clone lies a single base off, so this may be a read error. The chain's CDR3 is CASRGQIREPQYF. The CDR3 bases are TGTGCCAGCAGGGGGCAAATCAGGGAGCCGCAGTACTTC. The chain has TRBV28 and TRBJ2-7; D is possibly TRBD1 or TRBD2 (5 bases each). Trimming took off 6 bases at V and 9 bases at J, with 18 bases between the two ends. The CDR3 has 13 amino acids. Germline-derived CDR1 and CDR2 are MDHEN and SYDVKM.

Comments on this clonotype: Since no conserved phenylalanine or tryptophan closes the CDR3, a read error is the likely cause. The chain employs TRBV4-2 and TRBJ1-1, with a tentative D call TRBD1 (5 bases). The CDR3 covers 14 residues. Germline CDR1 and CDR2: LGHNA and YNFKEQ. DNA for the CDR3: TGTGCCAACAGCCAAGTTATTGGGGGCACTGAAGCTTTCTCT. Encoded protein: CANSQVIGGTEAFS.

The chain combines TRBV10-3 with TRBJ2-6; 12 nucleotides agree with TRBD1. Germline V gives CDR1 ENHRY, CDR2 SYGVKD. The CDR3 is 19 amino acids. Trimming took 6 bases from V and 0 from J; bases not matched to a gene: 9. In nucleotides, the CDR3 is TGTGCCATCAGATCCTCCGGGACAGGGGGCCTCTCTGGGGCCAACGTCCTGACTTTC. Translation: CAIRSSGTGGLSGANVLTF.

As for this clonotype: One end of the junction is discordant with germline, which a read error may explain. The chain is built from TRBV4-1 and TRBJ2-5; perhaps TRBD2 as D (5 bases). The CDR3 has 14 amino acids. Germline assignment: CDR1 MGHRA and CDR2 YSYEKL. The CDR3 coding sequence is TGCACCAGCAGCCAACAGTGGAGGCGAGAGACCCACTACTTC. This encodes CTSSQQWRRETHYF.

A note on this clonotype: Germline is not matched at one junction end, which may reflect a read error. The rearrangement uses TRBV29-1 and TRBJ1-1; 11 bases line up with TRBD1. This CDR3 has 16 amino acids. Germline CDR1 SQVTM, CDR2 ANQGSEA. Here the CDR3 reads CSIGTGGVSMNTEAIF. CDR3 coding DNA: TGCAGCATTGGGACAGGGGGAGTAAGTATGAACACTGAAGCTATCTTT. The full variable domain, in which reference TRBV29-1 and TRBJ1-1 provide the parts outside the CDR3, is SAVISQKPSRDICQRGTSLTIQCQVDSQVTMMFWYRQQPGQSLTLIATANQGSEATYESGFVIDKFPISRPNLTFSTLTVSNMSPEDSSIYLCSIGTGGVSMNTEAIFGQGTRLTVV.

The V gene is TRBV29-1, the J gene TRBJ1-4; no clear D. The CDR3 totals 11 residues. CDR1 is SQVTM and CDR2 is ANQGSEA in the germline V gene. The CDR3 DNA follows: TGCGGCGGAACGGAAGATGAAAAACTGTTTTTT. Encoded protein: CGGTEDEKLFF.

The table lists this clonotype with a count of one. At one boundary the junction diverges from the germline segment, which might be a read error. CDR3 bases: TGTACCAGCAGTACAGGAGACATGGGCACTGAAGCTTTCTTT. Translation: CTSSTGDMGTEAFF. V gene TRBV6-5 combines with J gene TRBJ1-1, with D maybe TRBD1 (5 bases). CDR3 length: 14 amino acids. The V gene's germline CDR1 is MNHEY and CDR2 SVGAGI.

With respect to this clonotype: The CDR3 carries no conserved terminal phenylalanine or tryptophan, so it likely arises from a read error. The limits of the CDR3 on the DNA are not certain, so only TCRdb's listed CDR3 is given. The V and J genes are TRBV19 and TRBJ2-4; TRBD1 was called by the table and not checked on the DNA. From its first to its last residue, the CDR3 has 15 amino acids. Germline V gene sequence: CDR1 LNHDA, CDR2 SQIVND (reference sequence). The CDR3 protein is CASSIAGQPQNIKYL.

At least ten counts were recorded for this clonotype. The chain employs TRBV10-1 and TRBJ2-3, with D unresolved. V was pared by 5 bases and J by 2 bases, with 11 bases between. CDR3 length: 14 residues. Germline loops: CDR1 WNHNN, CDR2 SYGVQD (reference sequence). The CDR3: CASSLMRFTDTQYF. The CDR3, as DNA: TGCGCCAGCAGTTTGATGAGGTTCACAGATACGCAGTATTTT.

The gene calls are TRBV11-2 and TRBJ2-7; 7 bases agree with TRBD1. The CDR3 runs 14 residues. Trimming at V came to 8 bases and at J to 10 bases, leaving 17 bases not matched to a gene. CDR1 is SGHAT and CDR2 is FQNNGV in the germline V gene. CDR3 sequence: CASCLGQVLYEQYF. DNA of the CDR3: TGTGCCAGCTGCCTAGGACAGGTCTTATATGAACAGTACTTC.

Concerning this clonotype: A read error may explain this, as a much larger clone is one base away. The chain combines TRBV20-1 with TRBJ1-2; perhaps TRBD1 as D (6 bases). The CDR3 extends over 16 amino acids. Trimming pared 0 bases from V and 2 bases from J, leaving 16 bases between. The V gene's germline CDR1 is DFQATT and CDR2 SNEGSKA (reference sequence). Written as DNA, the CDR3 is TGCAGTGCTAGAGATTCGATGACAGGACAAAACTATGGCTACACCTTC. It specifies CSARDSMTGQNYGYTF.

As concerns this clonotype: A junction end diverges from the germline sequence, so it may reflect a read error. This chain joins TRBV5-1 and TRBJ2-7; the match to TRBD1 covers 8 bases. This CDR3 comprises 14 residues. Germline assignment: CDR1 SGHRS and CDR2 YFSETQ. The CDR3 reads CANSLEQGAYEQYF. The CDR3 DNA sequence: TGCGCCAACAGCTTGGAACAGGGGGCCTACGAGCAGTACTTC.

Regarding this clonotype: Without the conserved terminal phenylalanine or tryptophan, this CDR3 likely stems from a read error. The rearrangement uses TRBV6-5 and TRBJ1-2; D is unclear. CDR1 MNHEY and CDR2 SVGAGI come from the germline V gene. The V end was cut by 0 bases, the J end by 10 bases, with 15 bases between. The CDR3 sequence is 14 residues long. CDR3 loop: CASSYSSPAEIYTL. The DNA of the CDR3 is TGTGCCAGCAGTTACTCTTCCCCCGCGGAAATCTACACCTTA.

This clonotype showed up just a few times. A read error may explain this, as a much larger clone is one base away. CDR3 sequence: CASRGREPYEQYF. In DNA form, the CDR3 reads TGTGCCAGCAGAGGCAGGGAACCCTACGAGCAGTACTTC. The rearrangement uses TRBV6-2 or TRBV6-3 and TRBJ2-7; possibly TRBD1 for D (5 bases). V was shortened by 6 bases and J by 2 bases, with 11 bases between the two germline ends. Germline-derived CDR1 and CDR2 are MNHEY and SVGEGT. The CDR3 consists of 13 residues.